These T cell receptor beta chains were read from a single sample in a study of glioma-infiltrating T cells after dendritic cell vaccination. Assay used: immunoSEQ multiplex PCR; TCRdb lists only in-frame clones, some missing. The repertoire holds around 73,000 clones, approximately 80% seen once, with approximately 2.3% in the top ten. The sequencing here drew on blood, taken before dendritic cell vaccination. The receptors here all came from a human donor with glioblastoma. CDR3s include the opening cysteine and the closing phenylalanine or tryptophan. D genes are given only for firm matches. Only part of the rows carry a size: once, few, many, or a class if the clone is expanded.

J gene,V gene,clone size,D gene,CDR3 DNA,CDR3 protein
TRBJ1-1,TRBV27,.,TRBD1,TGTGCCAGCAGTTTGACAGGGGGCCTTGAAGCTTTCTTT,CASSLTGGLEAFF
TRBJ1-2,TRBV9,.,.,TGTGCCAGCAGCGTAGGTGGGGGCGCGAATGGCTACACCTTC,CASSVGGGANGYTF
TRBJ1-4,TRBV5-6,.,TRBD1,TGTGCCAGCAGCTTGGTTGGACAGGGACCAACTAATGAAAAACTGTTTTTT,CASSLVGQGPTNEKLFF
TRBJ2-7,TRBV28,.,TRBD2,TGTGCCAGCAAAAGGGCGGGGGGGCAGGGTTTCGAGCAGTACTTC,CASKRAGGQGFEQYF
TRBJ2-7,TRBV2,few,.,TGTGCCAGCAGCACAGGTTACGAGCAGTACTTC,CASSTGYEQYF
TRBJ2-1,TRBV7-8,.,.,TGTGCCAGCAACCCCCAGTGGACAAGTATCAATGAGCAGTTCTTC,CASNPQWTSINEQFF
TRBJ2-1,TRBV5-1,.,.,TGCGCCAGCAGCTTTGGGGTTGTTGGGGGGGGGCGGGGCAATGAGCAGTTCTTC,CASSFGVVGGGRGNEQFF
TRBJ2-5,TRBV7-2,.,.,TGTGCCAGCAGCGAAGGACTGCCACAAGAGACCCAGTACTTC,CASSEGLPQETQYF
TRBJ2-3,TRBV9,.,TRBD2,TGTGCCAGCAATTTGCTAGCGGGAACAGATACGCAGTATTTT,CASNLLAGTDTQYF
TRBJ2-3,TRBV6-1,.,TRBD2,TGTGCCAGCAGTGAAAACGGGGGGACCACAGATACGCAGTATTTT,CASSENGGTTDTQYF
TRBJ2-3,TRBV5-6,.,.,TGTGCCAGCAGCCCCCTAGGATCTGATACGCAGTATTTT,CASSPLGSDTQYF
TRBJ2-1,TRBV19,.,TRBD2,TGTGCCAGTAGTATAGTAACTAGCGGGCGGAGGGCGGAGCAGTTCTTC,CASSIVTSGRRAEQFF
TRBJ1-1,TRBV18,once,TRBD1,TGTGCCAGCTCATCCGCCGACAGGGGGACTGAAGCTTTCTTT,CASSSADRGTEAFF
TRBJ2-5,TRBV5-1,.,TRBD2,TGCGCCAGCAGCTTGGAAGGGACTAGCGGGGTAGGAGAGACCCAGTACTTC,CASSLEGTSGVGETQYF
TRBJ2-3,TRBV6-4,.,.,TGTGCCAGCAGTGAAGGGCGGGGGCCGACAGATACGCAGTATTTT,CASSEGRGPTDTQYF
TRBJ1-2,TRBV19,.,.,TGTGCCAGTAAAGAGGACTATGGCTACACCTTC,CASKEDYGYTF
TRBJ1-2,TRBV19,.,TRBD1,TGTGCCAGTAGTACGCGACAGGGGACCTATGGCTACACCTTC,CASSTRQGTYGYTF
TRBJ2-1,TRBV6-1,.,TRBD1,TGTGCCAGCCGGACAGGGGACCCCAATGAGCAGTTCTTC,CASRTGDPNEQFF
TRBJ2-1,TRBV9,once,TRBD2,TGTGCCAGCAGCGCCACCCCGCGACTAGCCGATGAGCAGTTCTTC,CASSATPRLADEQFF
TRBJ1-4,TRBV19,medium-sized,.,TGTGCCAGTAGTATACAGGGCGGGGTAGAAAAACTGTTTTTT,CASSIQGGVEKLFF
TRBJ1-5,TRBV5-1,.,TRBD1,TGCGCCAGCAGCTTGGAGGGGGCCAACGAACCCCAGCATTTT,CASSLEGANEPQHF
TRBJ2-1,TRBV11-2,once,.,TGTGCCAGCAGCTTAGACGACAGCTACAATGAGCAGTTCTTC,CASSLDDSYNEQFF
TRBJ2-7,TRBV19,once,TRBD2,TGTGCCAGTAGTAAGGCCCTAGCGGGGGGAATCTACGAGCAGTACTTC,CASSKALAGGIYEQYF
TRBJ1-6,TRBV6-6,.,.,TGTGCCAGCACCAAACGACAGGCGGCTTCACCCCTCCACTTT,CASTKRQAASPLHF
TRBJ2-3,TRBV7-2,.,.,TGTGCCAGCACCGTCGGGGGCACAGATACGCAGTATTTT,CASTVGGTDTQYF
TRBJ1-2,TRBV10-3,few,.,TGTGCCATCAGTGAGGCACAGGGTAATTCAGCTAACTATGGCTACACCTTC,CAISEAQGNSANYGYTF
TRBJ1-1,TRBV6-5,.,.,TGTGCCAGCAGTTACGGGTTTACAGGCCGCCCCCCTGAAGCTTTCTTT,CASSYGFTGRPPEAFF
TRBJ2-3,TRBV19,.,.,TGTGCCAGTAGTAGACTAGACCAATACACAGATACGCAGTATTTT,CASSRLDQYTDTQYF
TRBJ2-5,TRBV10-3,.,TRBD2,TGTGCCATCAGTGTCGGGACTAGCGGGGAAGAGACCCAGTACTTC,CAISVGTSGEETQYF
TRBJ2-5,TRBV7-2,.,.,TGTGCCAGCAGCCAAGCGAGGGCCAGGGAGACCCAGTACTTC,CASSQARARETQYF
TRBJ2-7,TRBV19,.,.,TGTGCCAGTAGTTCCCCCGGGAAGCCTCACTACGAGCAGTACTTC,CASSSPGKPHYEQYF
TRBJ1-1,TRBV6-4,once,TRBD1,TGTGCCAGCAGACGACAGGGAAGTTCCACTGAAGCTTTCTTT,CASRRQGSSTEAFF
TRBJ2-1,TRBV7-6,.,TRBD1,TGTGCCAGCAGCGGGGCCGGGACAGGCTTCTCATTCTCCTACAATGAGCAGTTCTTC,CASSGAGTGFSFSYNEQFF
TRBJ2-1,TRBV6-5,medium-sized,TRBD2,TGTGCCAGCAGCGGACTAGCGGGGGTAGACAATGAGCAGTTCTTC,CASSGLAGVDNEQFF
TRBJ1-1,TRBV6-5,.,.,TGTGCCAGCAAGTTGGAACAGCAGAACACTGAAGCTTTCTTT,CASKLEQQNTEAFF
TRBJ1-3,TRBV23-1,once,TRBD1,TGCGCCAGCAGTCAAGTCGGGGACAGAGCAAACCCTGGAAACACCATATATTTT,CASSQVGDRANPGNTIYF
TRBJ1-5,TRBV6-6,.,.,TGTGCCAGCAGGGCGGGGGGGGCGCGGAGCAATCAGCCCCAGCATTTT,CASRAGGARSNQPQHF
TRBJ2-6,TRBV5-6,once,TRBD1,TGTGCCAGCAGCTTAAGGGGGCGCGAGGCCAACGTCCTGACTTTC,CASSLRGREANVLTF
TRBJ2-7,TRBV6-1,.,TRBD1,TGTGCCAGTCCGGGACAGGGGGCCGACGAGCAGTACTTC,CASPGQGADEQYF
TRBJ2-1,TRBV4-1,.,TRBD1,TGCGCCAGCAGCCTGGGACAGGGGGGCTACAATGAGCAGTTCTTC,CASSLGQGGYNEQFF
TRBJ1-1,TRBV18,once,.,TGTGCCAGCTCACCCGGGGTCAGGGGGAACACTGAAGCTTTCTTT,CASSPGVRGNTEAFF
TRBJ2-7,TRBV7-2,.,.,TGTGCCAGCAGCTTAGAACAAAGCTACGAGCAGTACTTC,CASSLEQSYEQYF
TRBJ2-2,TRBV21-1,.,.,TGTGCCAGCACCTCAAAGCTGACTCCCGGGGAGCTGTTTTTT,CASTSKLTPGELFF
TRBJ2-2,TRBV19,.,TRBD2,TGTGCCAGTATAATGTGGGGAGGGGACACCGGGGAGCTGTTTTTT,CASIMWGGDTGELFF
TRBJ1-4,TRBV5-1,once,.,TGCGCCAGCAGCTTAGCGGGGGATAATAATGAAAAACTGTTTTTT,CASSLAGDNNEKLFF
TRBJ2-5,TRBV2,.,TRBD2,TGTGCCAGGACGAAGGGGCAGCGGGAGAGAGAGAAAGAGACCCAGTACTTC,CARTKGQREREKETQYF
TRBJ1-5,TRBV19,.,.,TGTGCCAGTATGGGGCGTGGGAGGGCAAAGGTGCAGCCCCAGCATTTT,CASMGRGRAKVQPQHF
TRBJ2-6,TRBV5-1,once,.,TGCGCCAGCAGCTTGCGGGGGGGACAGGGCGGCTCTGGGGCCAACGTCCTGACTTTC,CASSLRGGQGGSGANVLTF
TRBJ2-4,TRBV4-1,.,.,TGCGCCAGCAGCCAAGATCCAGGAGGGCTGCGCCTCAGCGCCAAAAACATTCAGTACTTC,CASSQDPGGLRLSAKNIQYF
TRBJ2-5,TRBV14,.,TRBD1,TGTGCCAGCAGCCTGTCCGGGACAGGGGGGGAGACCCAGTACTTC,CASSLSGTGGETQYF
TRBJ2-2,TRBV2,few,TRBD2,TGTGCCAGCAGTGCAAGCGGGAGGGACACCGGGGAGCTGTTTTTT,CASSASGRDTGELFF
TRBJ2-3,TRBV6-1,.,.,TGTGCCAGCAGTCCCCTTTTTGATACGCAGTATTTT,CASSPLFDTQYF
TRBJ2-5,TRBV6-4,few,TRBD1,TGTGCCAGCAGTGAGAAAGGGGGCGCAGAGACCCAGTACTTC,CASSEKGGAETQYF
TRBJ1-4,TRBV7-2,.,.,TGTGCCAGCAGCGGGGGGACCGTCCCAACTAATGAAAAACTGTTTTTT,CASSGGTVPTNEKLFF